Listed below are T cell receptor beta chains from one sample, sequenced in a study of control samples from healthy donors and cancer patients. Clones were read by immunoSEQ multiplex PCR, and TCRdb kept only the in-frame ones, dropping some. Found here are about 140,000 clones, around 94% of them singletons; the top ten hold roughly 13%. The sample comprised blood. Every receptor here comes from a man aged 40-49 years in good health. The CDR3 runs from the conserved cysteine through the conserved F or W. Fields, in order: clone size, J gene, V gene, D gene, CDR3 protein, CDR3 DNA. A D gene is named only where the DNA matches it firmly. Rows may omit the clone size; those that give it use once, few, many or a size class.

clone_size: .; j_call: TRBJ2-1; v_call: TRBV13; d_call: TRBD1; cdr3_aa: CASSNGQVYNEQFF; cdr3_nt: TGTGCCAGCAGCAATGGACAGGTATACAATGAGCAGTTCTTC
clone_size: .; j_call: TRBJ2-1; v_call: TRBV5-4; d_call: TRBD2; cdr3_aa: CASSRNPPQTSGGAGEQFF; cdr3_nt: TGTGCCAGCAGCCGAAATCCACCACAGACTAGCGGGGGGGCGGGTGAGCAGTTCTTC
clone_size: .; j_call: TRBJ2-3; v_call: TRBV5-4; d_call: .; cdr3_aa: CASSLSGGATTDTQYF; cdr3_nt: TGTGCCAGCAGCTTGTCCGGAGGCGCGACCACAGATACGCAGTATTTT
clone_size: .; j_call: TRBJ2-1; v_call: TRBV27; d_call: .; cdr3_aa: CASSLSWRGLYNEQFF; cdr3_nt: TGTGCCAGCAGTTTATCATGGCGGGGCCTATATAATGAGCAGTTCTTC
clone_size: .; j_call: TRBJ2-7; v_call: TRBV3-1/TRBV3-2; d_call: TRBD2; cdr3_aa: CASSPDGGRPHEQYF; cdr3_nt: TGTGCCAGCAGCCCCGATGGCGGGAGGCCTCACGAGCAGTACTTC
clone_size: .; j_call: TRBJ1-4; v_call: TRBV11-2; d_call: .; cdr3_aa: CASSLGRDEKLFF; cdr3_nt: TGTGCCAGCAGCTTAGGCAGGGATGAAAAACTGTTTTTT
clone_size: once; j_call: TRBJ2-2; v_call: TRBV9; d_call: .; cdr3_aa: CASSVATGELFF; cdr3_nt: TGTGCCAGCAGCGTAGCTACCGGGGAGCTGTTTTTT
clone_size: .; j_call: TRBJ1-5; v_call: TRBV28; d_call: .; cdr3_aa: CASSFGRRGEGHF; cdr3_nt: TGTGCCAGCAGTTTTGGCCGTAGGGGGGAAGGGCATTTT
clone_size: .; j_call: TRBJ2-7; v_call: TRBV6-2/TRBV6-3; d_call: .; cdr3_aa: CASSYFSGYEQYF; cdr3_nt: TGTGCCAGCAGTTACTTTAGCGGCTACGAGCAGTACTTC
clone_size: .; j_call: TRBJ1-5; v_call: TRBV6-4; d_call: TRBD1; cdr3_aa: CASPRDRGQLYSNQPQHF; cdr3_nt: TGTGCCAGCCCCCGGGACAGGGGGCAATTATATAGCAATCAGCCCCAGCATTTT
clone_size: .; j_call: TRBJ1-1; v_call: TRBV27; d_call: TRBD1; cdr3_aa: CASSTGGRTEAFF; cdr3_nt: TGTGCCAGCAGTACAGGGGGGCGGACTGAAGCTTTCTTT
clone_size: .; j_call: TRBJ1-1; v_call: TRBV6-5; d_call: .; cdr3_aa: CASSYSWGARNTEAFF; cdr3_nt: TGTGCCAGCAGTTACTCGTGGGGGGCTAGGAACACTGAAGCTTTCTTT
clone_size: .; j_call: TRBJ2-3; v_call: TRBV15; d_call: TRBD2; cdr3_aa: CATSREVGLAGGPADTQYF; cdr3_nt: TGTGCCACCAGCAGAGAAGTGGGACTAGCGGGGGGGCCCGCAGATACGCAGTATTTT
clone_size: once; j_call: TRBJ2-7; v_call: TRBV4-3; d_call: TRBD2; cdr3_aa: CASSQETSGGAYEQYF; cdr3_nt: TGCGCCAGCAGCCAAGAGACTAGCGGGGGGGCTTACGAGCAGTACTTC
clone_size: .; j_call: TRBJ1-1; v_call: TRBV9; d_call: TRBD1; cdr3_aa: CASSGQSTGNPTEAFF; cdr3_nt: TGTGCCAGCAGCGGGCAATCGACAGGGAATCCGACTGAAGCTTTCTTT
clone_size: .; j_call: TRBJ1-1; v_call: TRBV9; d_call: TRBD1; cdr3_aa: CASSALDRGANTEAFF; cdr3_nt: TGTGCCAGCAGCGCGCTCGACAGGGGTGCGAACACTGAAGCTTTCTTT
clone_size: .; j_call: TRBJ2-2; v_call: TRBV5-4; d_call: .; cdr3_aa: CASSQQVGSAGELFF; cdr3_nt: TGTGCCAGCAGCCAACAGGTCGGTAGCGCCGGGGAGCTGTTTTTT
clone_size: .; j_call: TRBJ1-1; v_call: TRBV6-1; d_call: .; cdr3_aa: CASSEQSGNTEAFF; cdr3_nt: TGTGCCAGCAGTGAGCAATCGGGGAACACTGAAGCTTTCTTT
clone_size: .; j_call: TRBJ1-6; v_call: TRBV28; d_call: .; cdr3_aa: CASGPPRLHF; cdr3_nt: TGTGCCAGTGGCCCCCCACGCCTCCACTTT
clone_size: .; j_call: TRBJ2-7; v_call: TRBV11-1; d_call: TRBD1; cdr3_aa: CASSHRDRGYEQYF; cdr3_nt: TGTGCCAGCAGCCACCGGGACAGGGGCTACGAGCAGTACTTC
clone_size: .; j_call: TRBJ1-6; v_call: TRBV18; d_call: .; cdr3_aa: CASSPPGSNDNSPLHF; cdr3_nt: TGTGCCAGCTCACCTCCAGGGAGTAACGATAATTCACCCCTCCACTTT
clone_size: .; j_call: TRBJ2-3; v_call: TRBV11-2; d_call: .; cdr3_aa: CASSSVHTSTDTQYF; cdr3_nt: TGTGCCAGCAGCTCCGTACACACTAGCACAGATACGCAGTATTTT
clone_size: once; j_call: TRBJ2-7; v_call: TRBV6-5; d_call: .; cdr3_aa: CASSPGPGKEQYF; cdr3_nt: TGTGCCAGCAGCCCGGGCCCCGGGAAGGAGCAGTACTTC
clone_size: once; j_call: TRBJ2-2; v_call: TRBV18; d_call: TRBD1; cdr3_aa: CASSPRGQGSNTGELFF; cdr3_nt: TGTGCCAGCTCACCAAGGGGGCAAGGGTCAAACACCGGGGAGCTGTTTTTT
clone_size: .; j_call: TRBJ2-2; v_call: TRBV9; d_call: .; cdr3_aa: CASSGTHTGELFF; cdr3_nt: TGTGCCAGCAGCGGGACGCACACCGGGGAGCTGTTTTTT
clone_size: once; j_call: TRBJ1-4; v_call: TRBV18; d_call: TRBD1; cdr3_aa: CASSAGTGNNEKLFF; cdr3_nt: TGTGCCAGCTCAGCCGGGACAGGGAATAATGAAAAACTGTTTTTT
clone_size: .; j_call: TRBJ1-6; v_call: TRBV5-3; d_call: .; cdr3_aa: CARRGPSFPLHF; cdr3_nt: TGTGCCAGAAGAGGACCTTCCTTCCCCCTCCACTTT
clone_size: .; j_call: TRBJ1-1; v_call: TRBV28; d_call: .; cdr3_aa: CASSWVQGRFQAFF; cdr3_nt: TGTGCCAGCAGTTGGGTTCAGGGGCGCTTTCAAGCTTTCTTT
clone_size: .; j_call: TRBJ1-1; v_call: TRBV2; d_call: TRBD1; cdr3_aa: CASSLQGAAEAFF; cdr3_nt: TGTGCCAGCAGTCTACAGGGGGCGGCTGAAGCTTTCTTT
clone_size: .; j_call: TRBJ1-1; v_call: TRBV19; d_call: TRBD1; cdr3_aa: CASSISGGGTEAFF; cdr3_nt: TGTGCCAGTAGTATCTCAGGGGGCGGCACTGAAGCTTTCTTT
clone_size: .; j_call: TRBJ2-5; v_call: TRBV30; d_call: .; cdr3_aa: CAWSVQFKGPGETQYF; cdr3_nt: TGTGCCTGGAGTGTACAGTTTAAGGGACCGGGAGAGACCCAGTACTTC